This record covers a single T cell receptor (beta chain). Repertoires were generated with immunoSEQ multiplex PCR, while TCRdb's copy carries only in-frame clones and drops some. The table shows roughly 2.6 million clones, with more than 80% occurring only once. The CDR3 runs 14 residues. CDR1 is LGHNA, CDR2 YSLEER, per germline. Losses at the gene ends were 4 bases for V and 8 bases for J; bases not matched to a gene: 5. These data originate in a study of shared clonotypes between healthy human individuals. Researchers partitioned CD4+ cells into CD45RA+ naive and CD45RA-negative memory subsets. V gene TRBV4-3 combines with J gene TRBJ1-4; 9 bases fit TRBD1. The sample taken for sequencing was naive CD4+ T cells sorted from blood. Subset described: CD45RA+ positively selected. This TCR came from a man aged 18 to 30 in good health. The CDR3 loop is CASSRDRAGEKLFF. The CDR3 coding sequence is TGCGCCAGCAGCCGGGACAGGGCGGGCGAAAAACTGTTTTTT.